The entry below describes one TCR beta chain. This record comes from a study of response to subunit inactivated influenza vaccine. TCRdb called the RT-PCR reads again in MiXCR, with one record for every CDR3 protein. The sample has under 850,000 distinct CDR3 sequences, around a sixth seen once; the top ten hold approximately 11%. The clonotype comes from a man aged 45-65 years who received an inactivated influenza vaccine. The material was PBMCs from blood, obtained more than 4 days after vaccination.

Here the CDR3 reads CASSARDIPSTDTQYF. The CDR3 nucleotides read TGTGCCAGCAGCGCCCGGGACATTCCTAGCACAGATACGCAGTATTTT. The V and J genes are TRBV9 and TRBJ2-3, with D maybe TRBD1 (6 bases). Per germline, CDR1 SGDLS and CDR2 YYNGEE. V lost 3 bases to trimming and J lost 0 bases, with 14 bases between them. The CDR3 sequence is 16 residues long.